The 5 T cell receptor beta chains below were found in one sample sequenced in a study of blood T cell repertoires in COVID-19. The assay was immunoSEQ multiplex PCR, and TCRdb's table has in-frame clones only and misses some. The table lists under 300,000 clones, roughly 88% of them singletons. Sequenced input: PBMCs or T cells enriched from blood (not recorded which). The receptors were gathered from a woman aged 40 to 50 with acute COVID-19.

This chain links TRBV7-9 with TRBJ2-3; 7 bases agree with TRBD2. Germline V gene lookup returns CDR1 SEHNR and CDR2 FQNEAQ (reference sequence). Trimming cost V 6 bases and J 2 bases; bases outside gene matches: 11. The CDR3 is 16 amino acids. In nucleotides, the CDR3 is TGTGCCAGCAGAGTCGCGGGAGCCCGCACCACAGATACGCAGTATTTT. Amino acid sequence: CASRVAGARTTDTQYF.

V and J are TRBV28 and TRBJ1-1; tentatively, D is TRBD1 (6 bases). The V gene's germline CDR1 is MDHEN and CDR2 SYDVKM. CDR3 size: 18 residues. Deletions cut 3 bases from V and 2 bases from J, with 22 bases between. CDR3 sequence reads: CASSFFQGYANRNTEAFF. CDR3 nucleotides: TGTGCCAGCAGTTTTTTTCAGGGGTATGCGAATAGAAACACTGAAGCTTTCTTT.

The rearrangement links TRBV7-2 to TRBJ1-4; no clear D. V gave up 5 bases and J gave up 8 bases, with 12 bases separating them. CDR1 SGHTA and CDR2 FQGNSA come from the germline V gene. This CDR3 contains 13 residues. The CDR3 DNA reads TGTGCCAGCAGCAGAAGCACCGCGGAAAAACTGTTTTTT. It translates to CASSRSTAEKLFF.

The CDR3 loop reads CASGTGFSGNTIYF. CDR3 DNA sequence: TGTGCCAGCGGGACAGGTTTCTCTGGAAACACCATATATTTT. This chain links TRBV6-5 with TRBJ1-3; 8 nucleotides align to TRBD1. This CDR3 has 14 amino acids. V dropped 8 bases and J dropped 0; count of bases not matched to a gene: 3. Germline-derived CDR1 and CDR2 are MNHEY and SVGAGI.

The chain recombines TRBV10-1 with TRBJ2-1, with 8 bases fitting TRBD2. The CDR3 extends over 19 amino acids. CDR1 is WNHNN and CDR2 is SYGVQD in the germline V gene (reference sequence). Germline trimming cut 0 bases from V and 0 bases from J; bases unmatched to any gene: 10. CDR3 amino acids: CASSESGTSGMSSYNEQFF. The CDR3 DNA is TGCGCCAGCAGTGAGTCTGGAACTAGCGGTATGAGCTCCTACAATGAGCAGTTCTTC.